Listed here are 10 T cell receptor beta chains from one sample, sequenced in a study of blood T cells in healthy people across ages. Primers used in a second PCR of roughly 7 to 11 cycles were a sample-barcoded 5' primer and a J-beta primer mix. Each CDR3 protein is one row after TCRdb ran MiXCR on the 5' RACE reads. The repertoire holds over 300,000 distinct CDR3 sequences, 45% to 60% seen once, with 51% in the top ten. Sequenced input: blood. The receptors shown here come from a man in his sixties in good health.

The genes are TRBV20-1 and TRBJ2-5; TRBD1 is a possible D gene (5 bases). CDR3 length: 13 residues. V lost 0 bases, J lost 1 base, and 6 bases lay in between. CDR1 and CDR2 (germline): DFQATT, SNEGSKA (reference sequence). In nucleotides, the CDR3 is TGCAGTGCTAGAGAGGGGCCCCAAGAGACCCAGTACTTC. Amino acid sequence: CSAREGPQETQYF.

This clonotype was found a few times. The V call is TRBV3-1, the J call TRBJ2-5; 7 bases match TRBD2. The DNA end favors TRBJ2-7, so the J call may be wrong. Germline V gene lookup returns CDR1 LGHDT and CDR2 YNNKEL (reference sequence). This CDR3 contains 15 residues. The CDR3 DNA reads TGTGCCAGCAGTCCCTTCCGGGACTATCCCCTCGAGCAGTACTTC. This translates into CASSPFRDYPLEQYF.

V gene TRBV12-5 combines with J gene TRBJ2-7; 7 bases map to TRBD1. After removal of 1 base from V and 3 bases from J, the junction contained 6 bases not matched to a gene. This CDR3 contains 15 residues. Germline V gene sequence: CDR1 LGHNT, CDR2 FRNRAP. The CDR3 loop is CASGLGQGNNYEQYF. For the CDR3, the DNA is TGTGCTAGTGGTTTGGGACAGGGTAACAACTACGAGCAGTACTTC.

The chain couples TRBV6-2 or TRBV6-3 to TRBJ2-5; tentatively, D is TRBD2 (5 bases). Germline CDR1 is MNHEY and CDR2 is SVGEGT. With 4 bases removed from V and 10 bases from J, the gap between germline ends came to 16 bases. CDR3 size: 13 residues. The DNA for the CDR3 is TGTGCCAGCAGTTCCGAGGGATCCGGGTACCAGTACTTC. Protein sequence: CASSSEGSGYQYF.

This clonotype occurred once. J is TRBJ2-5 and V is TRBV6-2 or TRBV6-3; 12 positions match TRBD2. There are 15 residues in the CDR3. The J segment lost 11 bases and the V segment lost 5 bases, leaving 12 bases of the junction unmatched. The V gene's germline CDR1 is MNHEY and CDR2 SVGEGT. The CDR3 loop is CASSMTSGSFDEQYF. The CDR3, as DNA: TGTGCCAGCAGTATGACTAGCGGGAGTTTCGATGAGCAGTACTTC.

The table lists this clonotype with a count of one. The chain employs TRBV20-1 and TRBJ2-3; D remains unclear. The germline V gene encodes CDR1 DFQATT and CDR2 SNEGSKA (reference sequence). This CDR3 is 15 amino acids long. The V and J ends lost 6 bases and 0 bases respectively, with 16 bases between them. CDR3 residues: CSALWAVSSTDTQYF. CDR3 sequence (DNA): TGCAGTGCCCTATGGGCAGTCTCTAGCACAGATACGCAGTATTTT.

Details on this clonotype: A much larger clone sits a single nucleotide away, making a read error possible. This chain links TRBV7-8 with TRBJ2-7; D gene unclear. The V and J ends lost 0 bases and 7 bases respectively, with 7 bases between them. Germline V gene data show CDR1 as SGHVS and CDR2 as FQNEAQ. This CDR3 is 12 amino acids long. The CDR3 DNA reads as TGTGCCAGCAGCTTAGCGCAGGATGAGCAGTACTTC. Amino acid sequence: CASSLAQDEQYF.

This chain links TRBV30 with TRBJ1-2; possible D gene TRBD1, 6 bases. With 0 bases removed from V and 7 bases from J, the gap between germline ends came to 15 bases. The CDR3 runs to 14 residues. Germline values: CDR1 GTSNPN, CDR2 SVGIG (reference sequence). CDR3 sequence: CAWSVVRGGGGYTF. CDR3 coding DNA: TGTGCCTGGAGTGTAGTCAGGGGCGGAGGTGGCTACACCTTC.

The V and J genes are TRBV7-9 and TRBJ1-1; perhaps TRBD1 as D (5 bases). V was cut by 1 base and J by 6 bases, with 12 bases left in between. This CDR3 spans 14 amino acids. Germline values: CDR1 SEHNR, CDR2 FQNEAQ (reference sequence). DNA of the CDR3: TGTGCCAGCAGCTTAGAAGGGGATAACGCTGAAGCTTTCTTT. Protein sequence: CASSLEGDNAEAFF.

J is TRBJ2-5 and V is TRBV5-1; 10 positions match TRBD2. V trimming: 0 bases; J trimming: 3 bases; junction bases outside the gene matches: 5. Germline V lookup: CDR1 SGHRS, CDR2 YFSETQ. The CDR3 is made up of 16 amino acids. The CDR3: CASSLGSGGAEETQYF. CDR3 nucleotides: TGCGCCAGCAGCTTGGGAAGCGGGGGGGCTGAAGAGACCCAGTACTTC.